The clone carrying this TCR beta chain occurred many times. Its antigen is unknown. This sample was taken from a study of CD8+CD57+ T cells in acquired aplastic anemia. About the research overall: Sorted CD4+ plus CD8+ cells gave DNA averaging around 3 ug. Whole-study results and caveats: Patients and controls shared approximately 30 CD8+ CDR3 sequences. The CD8+ Simpson's diversity of patients and controls was not significantly different.

Genomic DNA served as template for TCR beta VDJ and CDR3 profiling. TCRdb ran MiXCR on the reads and lists one entry per CDR3 protein. The sample has about 170,000 distinct CDR3 sequences; just under 65% are singletons. The CDR3 extends over 15 amino acids. The V gene's germline CDR1 is SEHNR and CDR2 FQNEAQ (reference sequence). With 6 bases removed from V and 1 base from J, the gap between germline ends came to 12 bases. The V and J genes are TRBV7-9 and TRBJ2-2, with TRBD2 as a possible D gene (6 bases). The sample taken for sequencing was sorted CD4+, CD8+, or CD8+CD57+ T cells (not recorded which) from PBMCs. This TCR derives from a human donor in good health. The CDR3 is CASSGGAQNTGELFF. The CDR3 DNA reads TGTGCCAGCAGTGGCGGGGCCCAGAACACCGGGGAGCTGTTTTTT. Complete variable domain (other parts from reference TRBV7-9 and TRBJ2-2): DTGVSQNPRHKITKRGQNVTFRCDPISEHNRLYWYRQTLGQGPEFLTYFQNEAQLEKSRLLSDRFSAERPKGSFSTLEIQRTEQGDSAMYLCASSGGAQNTGELFFGEGSRLTVL.